A selection of T cell receptor beta chains follows, all from one sample in a study of cytomegalovirus exposure and HLA in healthy donors. Clones were read by immunoSEQ multiplex PCR, and TCRdb kept only the in-frame ones, dropping some. This sample has about 180,000 clones, with about 68% found just once. The sample consisted of PBMCs. These TCRs come from a female donor in good health and CMV-seronegative. CDR3s include the opening cysteine and the closing phenylalanine or tryptophan. Fields, in order: V gene, clone size, D gene, J gene, CDR3 protein, CDR3 DNA. A D gene is named only where the DNA matches it firmly. The size entry is marked missing in some rows and otherwise reads once, few, many or a size class.

>TRBV21-1|few|.|TRBJ1-2
CASSLIGRAMGYTF
TGTGCCAGCAGCCTCATCGGCAGGGCCATGGGCTACACCTTC
>TRBV5-1|.|TRBD2|TRBJ2-3
CASSLGGVQSDTQYF
TGCGCCAGCAGCCTGGGGGGGGTTCAATCCGATACGCAGTATTTT
>TRBV7-6|.|TRBD1|TRBJ2-7
CASSDGQGGEQYF
TGTGCCAGCAGCGATGGACAGGGAGGCGAGCAGTACTTC
>TRBV7-8|.|.|TRBJ2-1
CASSLGGVAGLSYNEQFF
TGTGCCAGCAGCTTAGGGGGGGTGGCGGGGCTCTCCTACAATGAGCAGTTCTTC
>TRBV4-3|.|TRBD2|TRBJ2-3
CASSQGTSGEDTQYF
TGCGCCAGCAGCCAAGGGACTAGCGGGGAGGATACGCAGTATTTT
>TRBV7-3|.|.|TRBJ1-1
CASSLSPHPGGTEAFF
TGTGCCAGCAGCTTAAGTCCACATCCCGGGGGCACTGAAGCTTTCTTT
>TRBV7-8|.|TRBD1|TRBJ1-2
CASSLANLQGARGYTF
TGTGCCAGCAGCTTAGCAAACCTCCAGGGGGCGCGAGGCTACACCTTC
>TRBV4-2|.|TRBD1|TRBJ1-1
CASSQQGAMNTEAFF
TGTGCCAGCAGCCAACAGGGGGCGATGAACACTGAAGCTTTCTTT
>TRBV5-4|.|.|TRBJ1-6
CASSLDGGTSYNSPLHF
TGTGCCAGCAGCTTGGACGGGGGAACCTCCTATAATTCACCCCTCCACTTT
>TRBV4-3|.|.|TRBJ1-3
CASSQDQGNTIYF
TGCGCCAGCAGCCAAGACCAGGGAAACACCATATATTTT
>TRBV30|.|.|TRBJ2-7
CAWRTTQASYEQYF
TGTGCCTGGAGAACGACGCAGGCCTCCTACGAGCAGTACTTC
>TRBV9|.|TRBD1|TRBJ1-4
CASSARQGAEEKLFF
TGTGCCAGCAGCGCTCGACAGGGGGCAGAGGAAAAACTGTTTTTT
>TRBV30|.|TRBD1|TRBJ1-2
CAWRGQGGNYGYTF
TGTGCCTGGAGGGGACAGGGTGGCAACTATGGCTACACCTTC
>TRBV4-1|.|.|TRBJ2-5
CASSQSPIDRRKTQYF
TGCGCCAGCAGCCAATCACCGATCGACAGGAGGAAGACCCAGTACTTC
>TRBV9|.|.|TRBJ2-3
CASSAQKDTQYF
TGTGCCAGCAGCGCCCAAAAAGATACGCAGTATTTT
>TRBV28|.|.|TRBJ1-2
CASGDSGAYGYTF
TGTGCCAGCGGGGACTCCGGAGCCTATGGCTACACCTTC
>TRBV5-1|.|TRBD1|TRBJ2-5
CASSLGTTGLQETQYF
TGCGCCAGCAGCTTGGGTACGACAGGGCTTCAAGAGACCCAGTACTTC
>TRBV5-1|.|TRBD2|TRBJ2-5
CASSPATGLAGVETQYF
TGCGCCAGCAGCCCTGCTACGGGACTAGCGGGAGTGGAGACCCAGTACTTC
>TRBV4-3|once|.|TRBJ2-3
CASSQARGTDTQYF
TGCGCCAGCAGCCAAGCACGAGGTACAGATACGCAGTATTTT
>TRBV6-5|once|.|TRBJ1-5
CASSYSNRGNQPQHF
TGTGCCAGCAGTTACTCCAATAGAGGCAATCAGCCCCAGCATTTT
>TRBV27|.|.|TRBJ1-4
CASRRGGRGAEKLFF
TGTGCCAGCAGGAGGGGCGGCAGGGGAGCCGAAAAACTGTTTTTT
>TRBV27|.|TRBD2|TRBJ2-1
CASKWYSSGRSYNEQFF
TGTGCCAGCAAATGGTATTCTAGCGGGAGATCCTACAATGAGCAGTTCTTC
>TRBV5-1|.|.|TRBJ2-3
CASSAVLEDTQYF
TGCGCCAGCAGCGCCGTCTTGGAGGATACGCAGTATTTT
>TRBV4-1|.|.|TRBJ2-7
CASSRTTGNYEQYF
TGCGCCAGCAGCCGTACTACAGGGAACTACGAGCAGTACTTC
>TRBV13|.|.|TRBJ1-1
CASSFPRGNTEAFF
TGTGCCAGCAGCTTCCCCCGGGGGAACACTGAAGCTTTCTTT
>TRBV7-9|.|.|TRBJ2-3
CASIQGGRSTDTQYF
TGTGCCAGCATCCAGGGGGGCAGGAGCACAGATACGCAGTATTTT
>TRBV21-1|.|.|TRBJ1-5
CASSSMAGGRQPQHF
TGTGCCAGCAGTTCGATGGCAGGGGGACGTCAGCCCCAGCATTTT